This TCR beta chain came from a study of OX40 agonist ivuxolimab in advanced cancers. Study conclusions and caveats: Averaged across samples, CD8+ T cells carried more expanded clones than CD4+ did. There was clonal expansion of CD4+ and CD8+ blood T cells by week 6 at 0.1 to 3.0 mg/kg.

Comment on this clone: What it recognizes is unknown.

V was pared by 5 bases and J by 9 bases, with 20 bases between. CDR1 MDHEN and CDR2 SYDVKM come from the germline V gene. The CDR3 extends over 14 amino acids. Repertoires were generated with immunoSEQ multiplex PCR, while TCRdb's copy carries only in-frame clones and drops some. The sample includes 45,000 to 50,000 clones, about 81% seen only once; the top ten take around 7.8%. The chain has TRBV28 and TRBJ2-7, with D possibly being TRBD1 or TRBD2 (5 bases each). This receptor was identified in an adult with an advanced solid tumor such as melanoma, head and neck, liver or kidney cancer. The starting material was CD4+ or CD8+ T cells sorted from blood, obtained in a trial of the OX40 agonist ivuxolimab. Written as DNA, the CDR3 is TGTGCCAGCAGTCTCCTAGGGACCGTACGAGGGCAGTACTTC. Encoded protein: CASSLLGTVRGQYF.